These T cell receptor beta chains were read from a single sample in a study of blood T cell repertoires in COVID-19. Sequenced by immunoSEQ multiplex PCR; TCRdb stores in-frame clones only, minus some. The repertoire consists of 70,000 or so clones, with about nine tenths occurring once and the leading ten covering 5.1%. Input material: peripheral blood. The source of these receptors is a woman younger than 30 with acute or convalescent COVID-19. The CDR3 runs from the conserved cysteine through the conserved F or W. The order of the fields is J gene, V gene, D gene, clone size, CDR3 protein, CDR3 DNA. A D gene is named only where the DNA matches it firmly. Some rows have no size entry. The others give once, few or many, or a class for an expanded clone.

J: TRBJ1-1
V: TRBV4-2
D: .
size: .
CDR3: CASSQDPGHLNLNTEAFF
DNA: TGTGCCAGCAGCCAAGATCCCGGACACCTTAATTTGAACACTGAAGCTTTCTTT

J: TRBJ2-5
V: TRBV11-3
D: .
size: .
CDR3: CASSPRHGETQYF
DNA: TGTGCCAGCAGCCCCCGACATGGGGAGACCCAGTACTTC

J: TRBJ2-1
V: TRBV6-2/TRBV6-3
D: TRBD2
size: .
CDR3: CASSYSPSGGVEQFF
DNA: TGTGCCAGCAGTTACTCCCCCAGCGGGGGGGTAGAACAGTTCTTC

J: TRBJ1-4
V: TRBV15
D: TRBD1
size: .
CDR3: CATSRPRGRGIEKLFF
DNA: TGTGCCACCAGCAGACCCAGGGGGAGAGGTATTGAAAAACTGTTTTTT

J: TRBJ2-5
V: TRBV7-9
D: TRBD2
size: .
CDR3: CASSLRLAGGLENQETQYF
DNA: TGTGCCAGCAGCTTAAGGCTAGCGGGAGGTCTCGAGAACCAAGAGACCCAGTACTTC

J: TRBJ2-7
V: TRBV28
D: .
size: .
CDR3: CASSLFTAPYEQYF
DNA: TGTGCCAGCAGTTTATTTACAGCCCCCTACGAGCAGTACTTC

J: TRBJ2-4
V: TRBV4-3
D: TRBD2
size: .
CDR3: CASSQEGGRALNIQYF
DNA: TGCGCCAGCAGCCAAGAGGGCGGGAGGGCCTTGAACATTCAGTACTTC

J: TRBJ2-1
V: TRBV7-9
D: .
size: .
CDR3: CATAGTSYNEQFF
DNA: TGTGCCACCGCGGGGACCTCCTACAATGAGCAGTTCTTC

J: TRBJ2-5
V: TRBV28
D: TRBD2
size: .
CDR3: CASTLGRGGETQYF
DNA: TGTGCCAGCACCCTGGGTCGGGGGGGAGAGACCCAGTACTTC

J: TRBJ2-3
V: TRBV11-2
D: .
size: .
CDR3: CASSSPFASQGRADTQYF
DNA: TGTGCCAGCAGTTCCCCCTTTGCGTCACAGGGTAGGGCAGATACGCAGTATTTT

J: TRBJ1-3
V: TRBV5-5
D: .
size: .
CDR3: CASSLKNWGPIYF
DNA: TGTGCCAGCAGCTTGAAGAATTGGGGCCCCATATATTTT

J: TRBJ2-7
V: TRBV6-6
D: TRBD1
size: .
CDR3: CASSRGQGAHFRDEQYF
DNA: TGTGCCAGCAGTCGGGGACAGGGGGCGCATTTTCGGGACGAGCAGTACTTC

J: TRBJ2-7
V: TRBV7-2
D: .
size: .
CDR3: CASSWSPQPLFSYEQYF
DNA: TGTGCCAGCAGCTGGTCACCCCAACCACTTTTCTCCTACGAGCAGTACTTC

J: TRBJ1-3
V: TRBV11-2
D: .
size: .
CDR3: CASSLGGRRNTIYF
DNA: TGTGCCAGCAGCTTAGGGGGCCGTAGAAACACCATATATTTT

J: TRBJ1-5
V: TRBV5-5
D: TRBD1
size: .
CDR3: CASSPSTGIGNQPQHF
DNA: TGTGCCAGCAGCCCCTCGACAGGGATAGGTAATCAGCCCCAGCATTTT

J: TRBJ2-1
V: TRBV4-3
D: .
size: .
CDR3: CASSPRRGREYNEQFF
DNA: TGCGCCAGCAGCCCAAGGCGGGGGCGGGAGTACAATGAGCAGTTCTTC

J: TRBJ2-7
V: TRBV3-1/TRBV3-2
D: TRBD2
size: .
CDR3: CASSLGTNSYEQYF
DNA: TGTGCCAGCAGCCTAGGGACTAACTCCTACGAGCAGTACTTC

J: TRBJ2-1
V: TRBV7-2
D: TRBD2
size: once
CDR3: CASSLGPSSGGYNEQFF
DNA: TGTGCCAGCAGCTTAGGGCCTTCTAGCGGGGGGTACAATGAGCAGTTCTTC

J: TRBJ2-3
V: TRBV5-4
D: TRBD2
size: once
CDR3: CASSPGGGGDTQYF
DNA: TGTGCCAGCAGCCCGGGCGGGGGAGGAGATACGCAGTATTTT

J: TRBJ1-1
V: TRBV12-3/TRBV12-4
D: .
size: .
CDR3: CASSFRQVDEAFF
DNA: TGTGCCAGCAGTTTCAGGCAGGTTGATGAAGCTTTCTTT

J: TRBJ2-5
V: TRBV5-1
D: .
size: once
CDR3: CASSLVTGGETQYF
DNA: TGCGCCAGCAGCTTGGTTACGGGGGGCGAGACCCAGTACTTC

J: TRBJ1-2
V: TRBV30
D: .
size: once
CDR3: CAWSVGIRGNGYTF
DNA: TGTGCCTGGAGTGTTGGTATTAGGGGTAATGGCTACACCTTC

J: TRBJ1-2
V: TRBV9
D: .
size: .
CDR3: CASSVATNYGYTF
DNA: TGTGCCAGCAGCGTAGCTACGAACTATGGCTACACCTTC

J: TRBJ1-6
V: TRBV9
D: .
size: .
CDR3: CASSVSRGSSYNSPLHF
DNA: TGTGCCAGCAGCGTATCTAGGGGAAGTTCCTATAATTCACCCCTCCACTTT

J: TRBJ2-3
V: TRBV7-8
D: TRBD2
size: .
CDR3: CASSLVAGHDTDTQYF
DNA: TGTGCCAGCAGCTTAGTAGCGGGACACGACACAGATACGCAGTATTTT

J: TRBJ2-3
V: TRBV28
D: TRBD2
size: .
CDR3: CASGGETPSTDTQYF
DNA: TGTGCCAGCGGGGGGGAAACTCCTAGCACAGATACGCAGTATTTT

J: TRBJ2-3
V: TRBV28
D: TRBD2
size: .
CDR3: CASSLWGGLDETDTQYF
DNA: TGTGCCAGCAGTTTATGGGGTGGACTAGACGAGACAGATACGCAGTATTTT

J: TRBJ1-4
V: TRBV19
D: TRBD1
size: .
CDR3: CASSTGQGARGNEKLFF
DNA: TGTGCCAGTAGTACAGGACAGGGGGCGCGGGGTAATGAAAAACTGTTTTTT

J: TRBJ2-1
V: TRBV13
D: .
size: .
CDR3: CASSSLLSYNEQFF
DNA: TGTGCCAGCAGCTCACTACTATCTTACAATGAGCAGTTCTTC

J: TRBJ2-2
V: TRBV6-5
D: TRBD2
size: .
CDR3: CASSPLGGAGELFF
DNA: TGTGCCAGCAGTCCACTCGGGGGGGCCGGGGAGCTGTTTTTT

J: TRBJ1-1
V: TRBV6-2/TRBV6-3
D: .
size: .
CDR3: CASSYDWQGIPEAFF
DNA: TGTGCCAGCAGTTACGATTGGCAGGGAATACCTGAAGCTTTCTTT

J: TRBJ1-3
V: TRBV6-1
D: .
size: .
CDR3: CASSDQGHSGNTIYF
DNA: TGTGCCAGCAGTGATCAGGGTCACTCTGGAAACACCATATATTTT

J: TRBJ1-6
V: TRBV5-5
D: TRBD1
size: .
CDR3: CASSPAWTGNSPLHF
DNA: TGTGCCAGCAGCCCCGCCTGGACAGGGAATTCACCCCTCCACTTT

J: TRBJ1-4
V: TRBV7-8
D: .
size: .
CDR3: CASSLVTGWGEKLFF
DNA: TGTGCCAGCAGCTTAGTTACAGGTTGGGGTGAAAAACTGTTTTTT

J: TRBJ1-6
V: TRBV12-3/TRBV12-4
D: .
size: once
CDR3: CASSFGYNSPLHF
DNA: TGTGCCAGCAGTTTCGGTTATAATTCACCCCTCCACTTT

J: TRBJ1-1
V: TRBV6-1
D: .
size: .
CDR3: CASSEGLPMNTEAFF
DNA: TGTGCCAGCAGTGAAGGGCTCCCCATGAACACTGAAGCTTTCTTT

J: TRBJ2-7
V: TRBV11-1
D: .
size: .
CDR3: CASSLHGSRNEQYF
DNA: TGTGCCAGCAGTCTCCACGGGAGTCGGAACGAGCAGTACTTC

J: TRBJ2-1
V: TRBV5-1
D: .
size: .
CDR3: CASSSSEANGQGGVLNEQFF
DNA: TGCGCCAGCAGCTCGAGCGAAGCAAACGGACAAGGGGGGGTATTGAATGAGCAGTTCTTC

J: TRBJ2-7
V: TRBV7-2
D: .
size: .
CDR3: CASSSPNRPRDEQYF
DNA: TGTGCCAGCAGCTCACCCAACAGGCCTCGGGACGAGCAGTACTTC

J: TRBJ1-5
V: TRBV27
D: TRBD1
size: .
CDR3: CASSLSYGTGKDQPQHF
DNA: TGTGCCAGCAGTTTATCATACGGGACAGGGAAGGATCAGCCCCAGCATTTT

J: TRBJ2-5
V: TRBV5-1
D: .
size: .
CDR3: CASSFQSEETQYF
DNA: TGCGCCAGCAGCTTTCAGTCGGAGGAGACCCAGTACTTC

J: TRBJ1-2
V: TRBV5-6
D: TRBD1
size: once
CDR3: CASSLRGRGIYDGYTF
DNA: TGTGCCAGCAGCTTGAGGGGGCGAGGGATCTACGATGGCTACACCTTC